The 13 T cell receptor beta chains reported below all come from one sample, sequenced in a study of beta chain features in type 1 diabetes. All of the isolated RNA was reverse transcribed, so expressed TCRB transcripts were sequenced. The protocol was immunoSEQ multiplex PCR, while the TCRdb copy is restricted to in-frame clones and leaves out a portion. The table includes roughly 310,000 clones, roughly 9.6% detected once. Sequencing used naive CD4+ T cells from blood. These receptors were obtained from a woman under 40 in good health.

The chain is built from TRBV7-2 and TRBJ1-5, with 7 nucleotides matching TRBD1. Germline-derived CDR1 and CDR2 are SGHTA and FQGNSA. The CDR3 runs to 14 residues. Trimming took 4 bases from V and 4 from J; bases not matched to a gene: 4. The CDR3 is CASSSGTANQPQHF. DNA for the CDR3: TGTGCCAGCAGCTCAGGGACAGCTAATCAGCCCCAGCATTTT.

CDR3 in amino acids: CASSSMTTFAELFF. CDR3 DNA sequence: TGTGCCAGCAGTTCGATGACTACTTTCGCGGAGCTGTTTTTT. V usage is TRBV7-2 and J usage is TRBJ2-2; D is perhaps TRBD2 (5 bases). From germline, CDR1 is SGHTA and CDR2 FQGNSA. Trimming stripped 6 bases from V and 10 bases from J, with 18 bases between. The CDR3 has 14 residues.

This clone has more than one count but fewer than ten. The chain recombines TRBV13 with TRBJ1-4; 8 nucleotides agree with TRBD1. CDR3 length: 15 residues. V shed 5 bases, J shed 8 bases, and the junction held 10 bases outside the gene matches. Per germline, CDR1 PRHDT and CDR2 FYEKMQ (reference sequence). CDR3 DNA sequence: TGTGCCAGCAGCACCAGGACAGGGATAGGAGAAAAACTGTTTTTT. As protein: CASSTRTGIGEKLFF.

Worth noting for this clone: One end of the junction varies from germline; a read error may be responsible. The chain links TRBV7-3 to TRBJ2-5; maybe TRBD1 (6 bases). The CDR3 is 15 residues long. Germline CDR1 is SGHTA and CDR2 is FQGTGA. The CDR3 loop reads CASSLGRGNQETQYF. Written as DNA, the CDR3 is TGTGCCAGCAGCCTCGGAAGGGGGAACCAGGAGACCCAGTACTTC.

In this sample, this clone turned up a few times. This chain links TRBV11-2 with TRBJ2-3; 14 bases fit TRBD2. With V trimmed by 4 bases and J by 2 bases, 11 bases remained unmatched. CDR3 length: 19 amino acids. Germline lookup yields CDR1 SGHAT and CDR2 FQNNGV. CDR3 region: CASSSRTLGLAGDTDTQYF. CDR3 coding DNA: TGTGCCAGCAGCTCACGCACGCTGGGACTAGCGGGGGACACAGATACGCAGTATTTT.

The genes are TRBV6-5 and TRBJ2-7, with TRBD1 identical over 9 bases. The CDR3 extends over 14 amino acids. Germline values: CDR1 MNHEY, CDR2 SVGAGI. J gave up 4 bases and V 6 bases, and 7 bases lay outside the gene matches. The CDR3 reads CASSLQGAGYEQYF. The CDR3 DNA sequence: TGTGCCAGCAGCCTACAGGGGGCTGGTTACGAGCAGTACTTC.

CDR3 DNA sequence: TGTGCCTGGAGGACGACTAGCGGGTCATCCAACACCGGGGAGCTGTTTTTT. Amino acid sequence: CAWRTTSGSSNTGELFF. V and J are TRBV30 and TRBJ2-2, with 10 bases identical to TRBD2. The CDR3 is made up of 17 amino acids. From germline, CDR1 is GTSNPN and CDR2 SVGIG (reference sequence). J was trimmed by 2 bases and V by 3 bases; bases with no gene match: 9.

This clone has just a few counts. The V call is TRBV27, the J call TRBJ1-1; TRBD1 agrees at 9 bases. The CDR3 covers 12 residues. V shed 2 bases and J 11 bases; nucleotides not matched to a gene: 3. Germline CDR1 reads MNHEY; CDR2 reads SMNVEV (reference sequence). The CDR3 nucleotides read TGTGCCAGCAGTTTAGGACAGGGGTTCGCTTTCTTT. The encoded protein is CASSLGQGFAFF.

V gene TRBV4-3 combines with J gene TRBJ2-1; TRBD2 matches at 10 bases. Germline-derived CDR1 and CDR2 are LGHNA and YSLEER. Trimming cost V 2 bases and J 1 base; bases outside gene matches: 5. The CDR3 runs to 17 residues. CDR3: CASSQLGLARSYNEQFF. The CDR3 DNA reads as TGCGCCAGCAGCCAACTGGGACTAGCGAGGTCCTACAATGAGCAGTTCTTC.

The table lists this clone with a few counts. The chain links TRBV6-6 to TRBJ2-7; TRBD2 is a possible D gene (7 bases). The CDR3 totals 15 residues. Germline loops: CDR1 MNHNY, CDR2 SVGAGI (reference sequence). V gave up 4 bases and J gave up 0 bases, with 13 bases separating them. The CDR3 protein is CASSSGAGHSYEQYF. The CDR3 coding sequence is TGTGCCAGCAGTTCCGGAGCGGGACACTCCTACGAGCAGTACTTC.

The rearrangement links TRBV27 to TRBJ2-5, with TRBD2 matching over 11 bases. The CDR3 has 15 residues. Per germline, CDR1 MNHEY and CDR2 SMNVEV (reference sequence). The trim removed 10 bases at V and 5 bases at J, leaving 12 bases unmatched. The CDR3 protein is CATSNLLAGAETQYF. The DNA of the CDR3 is TGTGCCACTTCAAATCTACTAGCGGGAGCTGAGACCCAGTACTTC.

This clone came up a few times. The rearrangement links TRBV10-3 to TRBJ1-5; D is perhaps TRBD1 (5 bases). The germline V and J ends were trimmed by 4 bases and 4 bases, with 8 bases remaining between them. CDR1 and CDR2 (germline): ENHRY, SYGVKD. This CDR3 region has 13 residues. The CDR3 protein is CAISGGVNQPQHF. The CDR3 bases are TGTGCCATCAGTGGGGGCGTGAATCAGCCCCAGCATTTT.

The chain carries TRBV4-3 and TRBJ2-3; the D gene is possibly TRBD1 (5 bases). Germline CDR1 is LGHNA and CDR2 is YSLEER. Between the trimmed V and J ends, which lost 2 bases and 1 base, there was a span of 13 bases. The CDR3 spans 16 residues. The CDR3 nucleotides are TGCGCCAGCAGCCAAAGGGCGATAGGGGGCACAGATACGCAGTATTTT. Translation: CASSQRAIGGTDTQYF.